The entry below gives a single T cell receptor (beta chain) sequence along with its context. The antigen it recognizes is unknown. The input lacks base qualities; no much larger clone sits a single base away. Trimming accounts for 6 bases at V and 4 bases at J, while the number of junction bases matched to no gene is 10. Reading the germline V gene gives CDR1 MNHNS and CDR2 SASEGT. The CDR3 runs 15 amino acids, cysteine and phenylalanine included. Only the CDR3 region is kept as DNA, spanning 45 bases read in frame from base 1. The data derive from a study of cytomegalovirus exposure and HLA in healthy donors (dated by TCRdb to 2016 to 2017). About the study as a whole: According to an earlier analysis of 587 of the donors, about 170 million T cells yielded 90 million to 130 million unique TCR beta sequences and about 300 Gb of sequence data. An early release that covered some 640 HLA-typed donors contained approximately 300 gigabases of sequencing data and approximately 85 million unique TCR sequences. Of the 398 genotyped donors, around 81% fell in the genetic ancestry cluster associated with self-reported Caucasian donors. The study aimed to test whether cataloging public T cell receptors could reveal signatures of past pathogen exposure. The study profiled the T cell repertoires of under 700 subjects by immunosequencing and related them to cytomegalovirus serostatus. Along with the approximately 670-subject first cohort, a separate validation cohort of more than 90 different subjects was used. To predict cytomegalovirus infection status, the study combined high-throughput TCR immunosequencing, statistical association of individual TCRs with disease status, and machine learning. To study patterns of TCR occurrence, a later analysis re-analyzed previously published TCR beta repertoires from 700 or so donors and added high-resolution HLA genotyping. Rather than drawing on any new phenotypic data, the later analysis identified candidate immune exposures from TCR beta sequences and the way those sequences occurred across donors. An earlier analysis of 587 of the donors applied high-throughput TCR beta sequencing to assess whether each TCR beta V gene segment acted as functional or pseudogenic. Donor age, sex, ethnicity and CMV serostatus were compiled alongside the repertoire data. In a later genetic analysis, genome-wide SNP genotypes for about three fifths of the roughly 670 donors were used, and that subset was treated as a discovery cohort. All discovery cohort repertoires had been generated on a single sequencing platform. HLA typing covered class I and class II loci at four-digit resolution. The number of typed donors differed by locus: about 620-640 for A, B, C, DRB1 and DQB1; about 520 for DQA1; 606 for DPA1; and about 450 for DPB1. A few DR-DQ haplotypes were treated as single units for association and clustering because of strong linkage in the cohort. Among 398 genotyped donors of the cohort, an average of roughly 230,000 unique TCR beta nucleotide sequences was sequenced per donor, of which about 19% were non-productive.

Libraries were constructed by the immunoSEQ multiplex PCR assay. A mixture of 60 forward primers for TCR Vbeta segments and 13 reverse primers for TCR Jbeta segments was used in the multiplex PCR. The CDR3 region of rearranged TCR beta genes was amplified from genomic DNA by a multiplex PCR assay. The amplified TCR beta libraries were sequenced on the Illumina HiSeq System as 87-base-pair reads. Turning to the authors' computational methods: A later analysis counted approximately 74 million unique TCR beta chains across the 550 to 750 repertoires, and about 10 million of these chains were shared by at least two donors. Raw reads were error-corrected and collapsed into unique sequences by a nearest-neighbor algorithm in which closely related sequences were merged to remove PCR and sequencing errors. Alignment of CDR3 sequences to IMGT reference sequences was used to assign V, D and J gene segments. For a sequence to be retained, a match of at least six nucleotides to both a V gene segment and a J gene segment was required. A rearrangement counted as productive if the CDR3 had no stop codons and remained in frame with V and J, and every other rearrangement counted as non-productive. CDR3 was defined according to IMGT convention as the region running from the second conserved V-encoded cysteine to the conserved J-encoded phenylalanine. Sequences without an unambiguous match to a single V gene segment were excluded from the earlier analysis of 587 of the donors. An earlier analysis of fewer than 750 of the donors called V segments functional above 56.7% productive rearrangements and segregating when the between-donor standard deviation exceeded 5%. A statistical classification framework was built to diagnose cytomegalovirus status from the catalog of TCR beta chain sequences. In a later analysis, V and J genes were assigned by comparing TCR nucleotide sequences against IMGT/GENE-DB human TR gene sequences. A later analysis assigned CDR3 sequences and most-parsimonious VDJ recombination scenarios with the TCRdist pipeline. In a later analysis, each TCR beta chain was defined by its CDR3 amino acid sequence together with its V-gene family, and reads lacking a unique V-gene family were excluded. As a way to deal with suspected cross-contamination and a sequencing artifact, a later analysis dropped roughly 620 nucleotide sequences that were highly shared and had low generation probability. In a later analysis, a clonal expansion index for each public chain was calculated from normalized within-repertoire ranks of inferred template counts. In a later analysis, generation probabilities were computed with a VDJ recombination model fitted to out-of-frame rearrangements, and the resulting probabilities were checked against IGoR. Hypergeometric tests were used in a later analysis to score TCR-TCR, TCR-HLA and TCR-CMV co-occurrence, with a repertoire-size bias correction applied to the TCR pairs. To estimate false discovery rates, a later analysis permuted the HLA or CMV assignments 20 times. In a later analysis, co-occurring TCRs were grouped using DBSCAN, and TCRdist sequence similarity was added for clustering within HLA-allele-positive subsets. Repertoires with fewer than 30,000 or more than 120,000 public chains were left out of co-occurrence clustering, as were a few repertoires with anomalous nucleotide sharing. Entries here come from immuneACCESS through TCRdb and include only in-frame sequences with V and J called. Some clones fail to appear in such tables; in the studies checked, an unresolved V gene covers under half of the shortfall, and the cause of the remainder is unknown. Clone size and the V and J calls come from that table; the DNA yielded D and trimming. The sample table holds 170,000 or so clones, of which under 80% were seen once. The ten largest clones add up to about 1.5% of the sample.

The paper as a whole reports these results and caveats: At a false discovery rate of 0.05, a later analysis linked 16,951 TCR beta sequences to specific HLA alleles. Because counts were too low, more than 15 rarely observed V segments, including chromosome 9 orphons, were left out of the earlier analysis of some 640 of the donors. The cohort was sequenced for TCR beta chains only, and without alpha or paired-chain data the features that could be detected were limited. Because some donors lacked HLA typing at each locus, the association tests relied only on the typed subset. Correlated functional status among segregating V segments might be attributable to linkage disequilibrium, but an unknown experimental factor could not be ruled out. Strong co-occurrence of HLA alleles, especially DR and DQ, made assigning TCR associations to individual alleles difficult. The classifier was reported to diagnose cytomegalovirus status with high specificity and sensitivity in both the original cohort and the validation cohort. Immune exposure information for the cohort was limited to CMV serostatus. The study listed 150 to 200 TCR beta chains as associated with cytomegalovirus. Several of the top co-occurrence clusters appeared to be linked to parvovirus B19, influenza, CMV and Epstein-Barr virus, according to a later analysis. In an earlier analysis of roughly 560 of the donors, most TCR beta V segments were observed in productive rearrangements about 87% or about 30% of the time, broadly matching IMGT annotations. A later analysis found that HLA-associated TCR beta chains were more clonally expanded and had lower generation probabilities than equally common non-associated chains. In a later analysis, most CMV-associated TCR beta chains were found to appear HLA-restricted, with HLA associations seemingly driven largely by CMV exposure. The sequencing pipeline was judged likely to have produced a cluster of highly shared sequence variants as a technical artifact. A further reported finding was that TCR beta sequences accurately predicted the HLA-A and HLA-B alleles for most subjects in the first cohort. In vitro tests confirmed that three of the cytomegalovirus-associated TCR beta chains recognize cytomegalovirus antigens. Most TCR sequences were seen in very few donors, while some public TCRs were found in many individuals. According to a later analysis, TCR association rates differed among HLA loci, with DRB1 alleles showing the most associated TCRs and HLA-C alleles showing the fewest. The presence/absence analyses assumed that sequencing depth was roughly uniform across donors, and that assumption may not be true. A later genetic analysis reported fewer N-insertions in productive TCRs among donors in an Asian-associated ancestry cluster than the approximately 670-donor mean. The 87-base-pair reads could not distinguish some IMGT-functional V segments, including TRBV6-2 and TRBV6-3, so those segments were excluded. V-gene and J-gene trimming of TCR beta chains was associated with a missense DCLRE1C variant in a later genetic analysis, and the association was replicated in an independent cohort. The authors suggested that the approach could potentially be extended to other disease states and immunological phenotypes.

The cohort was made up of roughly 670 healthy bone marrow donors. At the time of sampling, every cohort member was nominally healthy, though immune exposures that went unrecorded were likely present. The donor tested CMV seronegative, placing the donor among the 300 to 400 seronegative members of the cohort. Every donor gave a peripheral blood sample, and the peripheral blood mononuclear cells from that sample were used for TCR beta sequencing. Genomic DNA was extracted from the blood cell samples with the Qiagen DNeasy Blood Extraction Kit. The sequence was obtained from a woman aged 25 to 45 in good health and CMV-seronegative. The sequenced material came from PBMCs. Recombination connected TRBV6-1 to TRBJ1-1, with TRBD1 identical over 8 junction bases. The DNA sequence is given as TGTGCCAGCAGCGCCGAGACAGGGGTGGCCACTGAAGCTTTCTTT. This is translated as CASSAETGVATEAFF.